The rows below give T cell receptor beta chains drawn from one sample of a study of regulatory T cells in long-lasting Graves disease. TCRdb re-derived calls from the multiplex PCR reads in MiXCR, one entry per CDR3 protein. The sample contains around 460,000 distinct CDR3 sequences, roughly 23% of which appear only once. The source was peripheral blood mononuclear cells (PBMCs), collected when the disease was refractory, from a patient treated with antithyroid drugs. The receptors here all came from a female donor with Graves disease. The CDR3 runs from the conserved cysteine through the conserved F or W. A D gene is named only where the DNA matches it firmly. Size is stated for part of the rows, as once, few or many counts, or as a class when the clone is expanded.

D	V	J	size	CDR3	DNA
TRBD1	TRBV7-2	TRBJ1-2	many	CASSALVDRGPLNYGYTF	TGTGCCAGCAGTGCCCTTGTGGACAGGGGTCCCCTTAACTATGGCTACACCTTC
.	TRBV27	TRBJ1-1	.	CASTRAGVGEAFF	TGTGCCAGCACCCGAGCGGGGGTCGGCGAAGCTTTCTTT
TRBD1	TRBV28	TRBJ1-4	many	CASRTWGQGREKLFF	TGTGCCAGCAGGACTTGGGGACAGGGCAGGGAAAAACTGTTTTTT
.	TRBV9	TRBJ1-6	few	CASSPGDSINNSPLHF	TGTGCCAGCAGTCCGGGCGACAGCATTAATAATTCACCCCTCCACTTT
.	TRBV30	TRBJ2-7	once	CAWSVGPVSGQYF	TGTGCCTGGAGTGTAGGACCGGTCTCCGGGCAGTACTTC
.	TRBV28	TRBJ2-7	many	CASEQGRGEQYF	TGTGCCAGTGAACAGGGTAGGGGCGAGCAGTACTTC
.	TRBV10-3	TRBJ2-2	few	CAGKGQNTGELFF	TGTGCCGGAAAGGGCCAAAACACCGGGGAGCTGTTTTTT
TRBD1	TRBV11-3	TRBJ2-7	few	CASSSRTGQPEQYF	TGTGCCAGCAGCTCCAGGACAGGTCAACCCGAGCAGTACTTC
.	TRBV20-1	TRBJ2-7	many	CSAYGERYEQYF	TGCAGTGCTTACGGGGAGAGATACGAGCAGTACTTC
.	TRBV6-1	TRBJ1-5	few	CATGSNQPQHF	TGTGCCACGGGTAGCAATCAGCCCCAGCATTTT
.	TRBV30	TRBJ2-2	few	CAWATGRGYTGELFF	TGTGCCTGGGCAACCGGTAGAGGATACACCGGGGAGCTGTTTTTT